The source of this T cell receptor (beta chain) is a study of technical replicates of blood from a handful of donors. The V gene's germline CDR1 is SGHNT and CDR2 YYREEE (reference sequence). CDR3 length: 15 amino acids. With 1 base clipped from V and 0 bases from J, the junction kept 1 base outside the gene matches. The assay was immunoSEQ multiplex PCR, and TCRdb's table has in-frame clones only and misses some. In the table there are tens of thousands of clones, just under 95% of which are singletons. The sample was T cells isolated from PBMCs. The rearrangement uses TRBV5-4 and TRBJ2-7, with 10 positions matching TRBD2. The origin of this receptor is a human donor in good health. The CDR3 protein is CASSLSSGSSYEQYF. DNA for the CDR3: TGTGCCAGCAGCTTGTCTAGCGGGAGCTCCTACGAGCAGTACTTC.